The next 16 T cell receptor beta chains were all read from a single sample in a study of molecular identifiers for immune sequencing clone quantification. TCRdb called the PCR reads again in MiXCR, with one record for every CDR3 protein. There are around 480,000 distinct CDR3 sequences in the sample; around 23% occur only once, and about 0.75% lies in the top ten. Material for sequencing was naive CD8+ T cells from blood, with Jurkat cell RNA spiked in. Subset: FACS-sorted CD8+CD4-CCR7+CD45RA+ naive T cells. These receptors were collected from a human donor in good health. Some libraries in this study had Jurkat cell RNA spiked in.

The chain combines TRBV7-9 with TRBJ2-5; either TRBD1 or TRBD2 may fit D (5 bases each). The CDR3 is made up of 13 amino acids. Germline V lookup: CDR1 SEHNR, CDR2 FQNEAQ (reference sequence). Trimming removed 8 bases from V and 1 base from J, with 11 bases in between. This chain's CDR3 is CASGSGLQETQYF. CDR3 sequence (DNA): TGTGCCAGCGGGTCGGGGCTCCAAGAGACCCAGTACTTC.

This clonotype was observed many times. The J gene is TRBJ2-3, the V gene TRBV7-2, with 8 bases matching TRBD1. The V gene's germline CDR1 is SGHTA and CDR2 FQGNSA. This CDR3 region has 17 residues. V shed 1 base, J shed 6 bases, and the junction held 12 bases outside the gene matches. Here the CDR3 DNA reads TGTGCCAGCAGCTTAGGGGCAGGGGGCGCCGTATCGGATACGCAGTATTTT. Residues: CASSLGAGGAVSDTQYF.

The rearrangement uses TRBV27 and TRBJ2-5, with 7 bases identical to TRBD2. V shed 5 bases, J shed 7 bases, and the junction held 10 bases outside the gene matches. Germline values: CDR1 MNHEY, CDR2 SMNVEV (reference sequence). There are 14 residues in the CDR3. This CDR3 is CASSALAGELTQYF. CDR3 coding DNA: TGTGCCAGCAGTGCTTTGGCGGGGGAGCTGACCCAGTACTTC.

This clonotype was picked up a small number of times. This chain links TRBV13 with TRBJ2-7; D possibly matches TRBD1 or TRBD2 (5 bases each). V gave up 2 bases and J gave up 2 bases, with 16 bases separating them. The CDR3 consists of 16 residues. CDR1 and CDR2 from the germline V gene are PRHDT and FYEKMQ (reference sequence). CDR3 residues: CASSLRLGVSTYEQYF. CDR3 in DNA: TGTGCCAGCAGCTTACGTTTGGGGGTATCGACCTACGAGCAGTACTTC.

This chain links TRBV7-9 with TRBJ1-2; D uncertain. Trimming removed 6 bases at V and 4 bases at J, with 15 bases between. The CDR3 has 14 residues. Germline values: CDR1 SEHNR, CDR2 FQNEAQ (reference sequence). For the CDR3, the DNA is TGTGCCAGCAGGTCCGGGCCAGTTACCTATGGCTACACCTTC. Its translation is CASRSGPVTYGYTF.

This clonotype was counted a few times. The chain links TRBV10-1 to TRBJ2-5; D gene uncertain. Germline CDR1 and CDR2: WNHNN and SYGVQD (reference sequence). This CDR3 contains 13 residues. Trimming cost V 3 bases and J 3 bases, with 8 bases left between them. The CDR3 here is CASSDNQKETQYF. DNA of the CDR3: TGCGCCAGCAGTGATAACCAGAAAGAGACCCAGTACTTC.

This clonotype has ten or more counts. The chain links TRBV7-8 to TRBJ1-1; D call uncertain. V gave up 1 base and J gave up 3 bases, with 9 bases separating them. CDR1 SGHVS and CDR2 FQNEAQ come from the germline V gene. CDR3 size: 14 residues. The CDR3 nucleotides are TGTGCCAGCAGCTTAGATCCGGCGGACACTGAAGCTTTCTTT. Translated, it gives CASSLDPADTEAFF. Looking up the rest from reference TRBV7-8 and TRBJ1-1 gives the full variable domain: GAGVSQSPRYKVAKRGQDVALRCDPISGHVSLFWYQQALGQGPEFLTYFQNEAQLDKSGLPSDRFFAERPEGSVSTLKIQRTQQEDSAVYLCASSLDPADTEAFFGQGTRLTVV.

In this sample, this clonotype turned up once. A read error is possible here, since a much larger clone lies one base away. The chain uses TRBV20-1 and TRBJ1-1; a weak D match, TRBD1 (6 bases). The germline V gene has CDR1 DFQATT and CDR2 SNEGSKA (reference sequence). The CDR3 covers 18 residues. The CDR3 loop is CCARPIKGGRAMNTEAFF. The CDR3 DNA reads as TGCTGTGCTAGACCAATAAAAGGGGGGCGAGCGATGAACACTGAAGCTTTCTTT.

On this clonotype: A junction end diverges from the germline sequence, so it may reflect a read error. The gene calls are TRBV5-1 and TRBJ2-7; no firm D call. CDR1 and CDR2 from the germline V gene are SGHRS and YFSETQ. There are 12 residues in the CDR3. CDR3 in DNA: TGCGCCAGCGGCTTGGGTGGCTACGGGCAGTACTTC. Residues: CASGLGGYGQYF.

This clonotype was seen only a few times. A read error is likely, as this CDR3 ends without the conserved phenylalanine or tryptophan. This chain uses TRBV2 with TRBJ1-1, with D perhaps TRBD1 (6 bases). The CDR3 spans 14 residues. V lost 8 bases and J lost 2, with 15 bases in between. Germline V gene lookup returns CDR1 SNHLY and CDR2 FYNNEI. This chain's CDR3 is CASCSQGLNTEAFL. The CDR3 DNA follows: TGTGCCAGCTGTAGTCAGGGGCTAAACACTGAAGCTTTCCTT.

The chain has TRBV19 and TRBJ2-7; weak D call: TRBD2 (5 bases). Germline CDR1 reads LNHDA; CDR2 reads SQIVND (reference sequence). The CDR3 has 16 amino acids. The ends were cut back, 5 bases at V and 3 bases at J, with 20 bases in the middle. In DNA form, the CDR3 reads TGTGCCAGTAGTCTTAGCGTAACGGGAAGTATCTACGAGCAGTACTTC. Translation: CASSLSVTGSIYEQYF. Filled out from reference TRBV19 and TRBJ2-7, the complete variable domain reads DGGITQSPKYLFRKEGQNVTLSCEQNLNHDAMYWYRQDPGQGLRLIYYSQIVNDFQKGDIAEGYSVSREKKESFPLTVTSAQKNPTAFYLCASSLSVTGSIYEQYFGPGTRLTVT.

In the case of this clonotype: One junction end disagrees with the germline gene, perhaps due to a read error. V is TRBV12-3 or TRBV12-4 and J is TRBJ2-5; no reliable D call. The CDR3 is 11 residues long. CDR3: CASSQQEAQYF. CDR3 coding DNA: TGTGCCAGCAGTCAACAAGAGGCCCAGTACTTC.

The rearrangement joins TRBV10-2 to TRBJ1-5, with a tentative D call TRBD1 (6 bases). The CDR3 runs 14 residues. V dropped 6 bases and J dropped 6 bases, with 15 bases sitting between them. Per germline, CDR1 WSHSY and CDR2 SAAADI. CDR3 loop: CASRGTSVSQPQHF. The CDR3 DNA is TGCGCCAGCAGGGGGACATCCGTGAGTCAGCCCCAGCATTTT.

This clonotype was seen at least ten times. The V and J genes are TRBV29-1 and TRBJ2-5; TRBD1 or TRBD2 may be the D gene (5 bases each). V dropped 7 bases and J dropped 5 bases, with 14 bases sitting between them. CDR1 SQVTM and CDR2 ANQGSEA come from the germline V gene. The CDR3 extends over 12 amino acids. In DNA form, the CDR3 reads TGCAGCGACCGGGGACCGAGCGAGACCCAGTACTTC. Encoded protein: CSDRGPSETQYF. Supplemented by reference TRBV29-1 and TRBJ2-5, the full variable domain reads SAVISQKPSRDICQRGTSLTIQCQVDSQVTMMFWYRQQPGQSLTLIATANQGSEATYESGFVIDKFPISRPNLTFSTLTVSNMSPEDSSIYLCSDRGPSETQYFGPGTRLLVL.

This clonotype has just a few counts. V is TRBV20-1 and J is TRBJ2-7; D is undetermined. CDR1 is DFQATT, CDR2 SNEGSKA, per germline (reference sequence). This CDR3 contains 13 residues. V lost 0 bases to trimming and J lost 2 bases, with 8 bases between them. CDR3 coding DNA: TGCAGTGCTAGAGACTCGGAAGCCTACGAGCAGTACTTC. This translates into CSARDSEAYEQYF.

This rearrangement joins TRBV20-1 to TRBJ2-7; 7 bases align to TRBD1. V gave up 3 bases and J gave up 5 bases; unmatched junction bases: 7. In germline, CDR1 is DFQATT, CDR2 SNEGSKA (reference sequence). The CDR3 spans 13 residues. CDR3 region: CSARGQSRHEQYF. CDR3 nucleotides: TGCAGTGCTAGGGGACAGTCCCGCCACGAGCAGTACTTC.